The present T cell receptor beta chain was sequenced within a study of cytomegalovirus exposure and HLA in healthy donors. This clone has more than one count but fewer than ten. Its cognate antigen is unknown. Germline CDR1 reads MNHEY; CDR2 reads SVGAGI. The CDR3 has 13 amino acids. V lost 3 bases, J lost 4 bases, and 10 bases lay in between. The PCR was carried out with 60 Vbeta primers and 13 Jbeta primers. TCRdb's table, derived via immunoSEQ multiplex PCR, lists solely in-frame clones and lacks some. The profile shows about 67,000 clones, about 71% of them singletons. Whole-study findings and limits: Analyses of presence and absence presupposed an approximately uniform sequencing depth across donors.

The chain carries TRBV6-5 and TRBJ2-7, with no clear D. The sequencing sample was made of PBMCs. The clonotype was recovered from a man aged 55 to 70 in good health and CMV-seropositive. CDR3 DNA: TGTGCCAGCAGTTATTCCGAACTTTACGAGCAGTACTTC. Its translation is CASSYSELYEQYF.